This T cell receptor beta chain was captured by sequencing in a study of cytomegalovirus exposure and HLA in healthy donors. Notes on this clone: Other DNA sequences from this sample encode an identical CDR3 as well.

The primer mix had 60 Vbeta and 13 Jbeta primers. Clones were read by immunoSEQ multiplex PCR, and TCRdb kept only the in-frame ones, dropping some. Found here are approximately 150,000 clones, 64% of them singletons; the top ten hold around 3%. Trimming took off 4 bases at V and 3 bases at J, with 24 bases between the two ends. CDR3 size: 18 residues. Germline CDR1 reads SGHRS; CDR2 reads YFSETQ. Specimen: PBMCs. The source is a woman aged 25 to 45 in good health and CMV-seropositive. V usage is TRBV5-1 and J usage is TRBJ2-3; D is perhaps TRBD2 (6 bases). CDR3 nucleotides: TGCGCCAGCAGCCCCCCGACGGACCTCGTGGGAGGTACAGATACGCAGTATTTT. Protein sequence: CASSPPTDLVGGTDTQYF.